A selection of T cell receptor beta chains follows, all from one sample in a study of PD-1 blockade in classical Hodgkin lymphoma. Profiled with immunoSEQ multiplex PCR; TCRdb holds only in-frame clones, not every one. The sample yields about 20,000 clones, around 80% seen once. The sequencing used peripheral blood mononuclear cells (PBMCs), collected before the fourth cycle of nivolumab. The receptors originated from a human donor with classical Hodgkin lymphoma. CDR3s include the opening cysteine and the closing phenylalanine or tryptophan. A D gene is named only where the DNA matches it firmly. Clone size is not always given. Where it is, it says once, few, many or a class for expanded clones.

cdr3_aa cdr3_nt clone_size j_call d_call v_call
CASSLTRNEQFF TGTGCCAGCAGCTTAACTAGGAATGAGCAGTTCTTC . TRBJ2-1 . TRBV7-2
CASSQASGGAGELFF TGTGCCAGCAGCCAAGCTAGCGGGGGGGCCGGGGAGCTGTTTTTT . TRBJ2-2 TRBD2 TRBV4-2
CASSPGDRTEQYF TGTGCCAGCAGCCCGGGTGATCGGACAGAGCAGTACTTC . TRBJ2-7 . TRBV6-6
CASSVPGNEQFF TGTGCCAGCAGCGTGCCCGGAAATGAGCAGTTCTTC . TRBJ2-1 . TRBV9
CASRLSGGRETQYF TGTGCCAGCAGGCTAAGCGGGGGGCGGGAGACCCAGTACTTC once TRBJ2-5 TRBD2 TRBV28
CASGPDQVPEAFF TGTGCTAGTGGTCCGGACCAGGTCCCTGAAGCTTTCTTT few TRBJ1-1 . TRBV12-5
CASSIGTGEGTDTQYF TGTGCCAGTAGTATAGGGACAGGGGAAGGGACAGATACGCAGTATTTT . TRBJ2-3 TRBD1 TRBV19
CASSVREETQYF TGTGCCAGCAGCGTCAGGGAAGAGACCCAGTACTTC . TRBJ2-5 . TRBV9
CASSLYGQGGKAFF TGTGCCAGCAGCTTGTATGGGCAGGGGGGCAAAGCTTTCTTT . TRBJ1-1 TRBD1 TRBV5-4
CASDLQPGNTIYF TGTGCCAGCGACTTGCAGCCTGGAAACACCATATATTTT few TRBJ1-3 . TRBV6-1